A single sample is the source of the 3 T cell receptor beta chains below, sequenced in a study of T cell responses to AZD1222 COVID-19 vaccine. TCRdb keeps only in-frame clones here, not all; method: immunoSEQ multiplex PCR. The repertoire holds tens of thousands of clones, with 88% as singletons. Here the sequenced sample was peripheral blood, taken on day 0 of AZD1222 vaccination. These receptors all come from an adult in good health.

The J gene is TRBJ2-1, the V gene TRBV3-1 (or the pseudogene TRBV3-2); TRBD2 might be the D (5 bases). This CDR3 has 12 amino acids. Germline CDR1 LGHDT, CDR2 YNNKEL (reference sequence). The V end was cut by 2 bases, the J end by 11 bases, with 10 bases between. The CDR3 spells CASSQLADKQFF. For the CDR3, the DNA is TGTGCCAGCAGCCAACTAGCAGATAAGCAGTTCTTC.

The gene calls are TRBV7-2 and TRBJ2-6; D ambiguous. From germline, CDR1 is SGHTA and CDR2 FQGNSA. This CDR3 has 15 residues. Trimming took 4 bases from V and 0 from J, leaving 7 bases between them. CDR3 region: CASSSWSSGANVLTF. In nucleotides, the CDR3 is TGTGCCAGCAGCTCCTGGAGCTCTGGGGCCAACGTCCTGACTTTC.

This chain uses TRBV7-3 with TRBJ2-1; D ambiguous. Trimming took 1 base from V and 9 from J, leaving 10 bases between them. From germline, CDR1 is SGHTA and CDR2 FQGTGA. The CDR3 is made up of 13 amino acids. The CDR3 sequence is CASSLKVAGEQFF. The DNA for the CDR3 is TGTGCCAGCAGCTTAAAGGTGGCAGGTGAGCAGTTCTTC.